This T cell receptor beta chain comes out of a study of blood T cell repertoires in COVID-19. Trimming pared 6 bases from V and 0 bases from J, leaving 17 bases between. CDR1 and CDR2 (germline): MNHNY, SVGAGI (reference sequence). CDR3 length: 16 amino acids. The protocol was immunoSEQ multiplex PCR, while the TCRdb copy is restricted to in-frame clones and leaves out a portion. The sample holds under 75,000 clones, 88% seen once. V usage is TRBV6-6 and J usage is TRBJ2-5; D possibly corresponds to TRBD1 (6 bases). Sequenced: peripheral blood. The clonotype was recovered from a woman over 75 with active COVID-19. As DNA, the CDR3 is TGTGCCAGCAGCTCGACTGAGGGGACAAACCAAGAGACCCAGTACTTC. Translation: CASSSTEGTNQETQYF.